Below, 19 T cell receptor beta chains from the same sample are listed, as sequenced in a study of blood T cells in healthy people across ages (dated by TCRdb to the mid-2010s). The library was prepared using 5' RACE. Sequencing was carried out with an Illumina HiSeq 2500. A second roughly 6 to 12 cycle PCR used a sample-barcoded 5' primer and a J-beta primer mix. The raw public reads went through TCRdb reprocessing: fastp at Q25, MiXCR clone calling, in-frame beta chains kept. Duplicate CDR3 protein sequences are folded into a single record with the most common DNA and genes. The sample table contains about 1 million distinct CDR3 sequences; only one count was recorded for 45% of them. The ten largest clones add up to under 20% of the sample. Input material: blood. The source of these receptors is a woman in her sixties in good health.

The chain combines TRBV20-1 with TRBJ2-1; 7 bases align to TRBD2. Trimming removed 0 bases from V and 11 bases from J; junction bases left unmatched: 13. The CDR3 spans 15 residues. Germline loops: CDR1 DFQATT, CDR2 SNEGSKA (reference sequence). The CDR3 protein is CSARDSSGGVFKQFF. Written as DNA, the CDR3 is TGCAGTGCTAGAGACTCTAGCGGCGGGGTTTTTAAGCAGTTCTTC.

A remark on this clonotype: A single base separates this from a much larger clone, so it may be a read error. The rearrangement links TRBV28 to TRBJ2-3; weak D call: TRBD2 (6 bases). Germline V gives CDR1 MDHEN, CDR2 SYDVKM. The CDR3 spans 10 residues. Here the CDR3 reads CASRRDMQYF. The CDR3 DNA follows: TGTGCCAGCAGGCGGGATATGCAGTATTTT.

The V gene is TRBV25-1, the J gene TRBJ2-2; D gene unclear. The CDR3 covers 13 residues. The germline CDR1 and CDR2 sequences are MGHDK and SYGVNS. Trimming cost V 6 bases and J 6 bases, with 11 bases left between them. Here the CDR3 DNA reads TGTGCCAGCAGATATGTGGTCCCCGGGGAGCTGTTTTTT. It specifies CASRYVVPGELFF.

CDR3 sequence reads: CATSRGQLTDTQYF. The CDR3 region has the DNA TGTGCCACCAGCAGGGGACAGCTCACAGATACGCAGTATTTT. The J gene is TRBJ2-3, the V gene TRBV15; 7 nucleotides align to TRBD1. The CDR3 length is 14 residues. Germline assignment: CDR1 LNHNV and CDR2 YYDKDF (reference sequence). With 3 bases clipped from V and 2 bases from J, the junction kept 2 bases outside the gene matches.

CDR3 loop: CASSVLGAGGPHEQYF. The CDR3 bases are TGTGCCAGCAGTGTCTTAGGTGCGGGAGGGCCACACGAGCAGTACTTC. The genes are TRBV27 and TRBJ2-4, with 9 bases identical to TRBD2. The J call may be faulty, since TRBJ2-7 better matches the DNA end. CDR1 and CDR2 (germline): MNHEY, SMNVEV (reference sequence). The CDR3 is 16 amino acids.

This clonotype was seen only once. The V and J genes are TRBV7-9 and TRBJ2-1; the match to TRBD2 covers 14 bases. The J call may not be correct, given that the DNA end is closer to TRBJ2-7. The CDR3 has 18 amino acids. In germline, CDR1 is SEHNR, CDR2 FQNEAQ (reference sequence). CDR3 DNA: TGTGCCAGCAGCTTTACCCCTAGACTAGCGGGAGGGCCCAATGAGCAGTACTTC. Protein: CASSFTPRLAGGPNEQYF.

As to this clonotype: One junction end does not reproduce the germline sequence, and a read error may be involved. The chain couples TRBV27 to TRBJ2-7, with D maybe TRBD1 (5 bases). This CDR3 region has 14 residues. Germline CDR1 MNHEY, CDR2 SMNVEV (reference sequence). The CDR3 DNA reads as TGTGCCAACAGTTCAGGGAATAGTGGGTACGAGCAGTACTTC. Protein sequence: CANSSGNSGYEQYF.

The chain is built from TRBV28 and TRBJ2-7, with 15 bases matching TRBD2. CDR1 is MDHEN and CDR2 is SYDVKM in the germline V gene. The junction had 3 bases not matched to a gene; V was cut back by 3 bases and J by 3 bases. The CDR3 sequence is 16 residues long. CDR3 loop: CASSFLGLAGGYEQYF. The DNA of the CDR3 is TGTGCCAGCAGTTTCTTGGGACTAGCGGGAGGCTACGAGCAGTACTTC.

The rearrangement uses TRBV27 and TRBJ2-7, with 8 positions matching TRBD2. The J call may be in error: the DNA end matches TRBJ2-5 better. CDR3 length equals 15 residues. The germline gives CDR1 MNHEY, CDR2 SMNVEV (reference sequence). CDR3 residues: CASSFSTSVEETQYF. The DNA of the CDR3 is TGTGCCAGCAGTTTTTCGACTAGCGTAGAAGAGACCCAGTACTTC.

V and J are TRBV20-1 and TRBJ2-5, with D hard to call. V lost 0 bases to trimming and J lost 4 bases, with 12 bases between them. CDR1 and CDR2 (germline): DFQATT, SNEGSKA (reference sequence). The CDR3 has 14 residues. The CDR3 protein is CSARDLIRSETQYF. The CDR3, as DNA: TGCAGTGCTAGAGATCTAATACGGTCAGAGACCCAGTACTTC.

V is TRBV15 and J is TRBJ2-4; D is unclear. TRBJ2-5 matches the DNA end more closely, so the J call is doubtful. From germline, CDR1 is LNHNV and CDR2 YYDKDF (reference sequence). This CDR3 contains 17 residues. CDR3 residues: CATSREDAREMRETQYF. The CDR3 nucleotides read TGTGCCACCAGCAGAGAGGACGCGAGAGAGATGAGAGAGACCCAGTACTTC.

Only a few counts were recorded for this clonotype. The chain employs TRBV2 and TRBJ1-2; TRBD1 agrees at 7 bases. CDR1 and CDR2 (germline): SNHLY, FYNNEI. V lost 5 bases, J lost 2 bases, and 14 bases stayed unmatched. This CDR3 contains 17 residues. CDR3 region: CASSLISFGTDNYGYTF. CDR3 sequence (DNA): TGTGCCAGCAGTCTTATTTCTTTCGGGACAGACAACTATGGCTACACCTTC.

The chain has TRBV7-6 and TRBJ2-6, with D unresolved. This CDR3 has 17 amino acids. Trimming stripped 1 base from V and 0 bases from J, with 10 bases between. Germline V gene lookup returns CDR1 SGHVS and CDR2 FNYEAQ. CDR3 loop: CASSLVGSSSGANVLTF. DNA of the CDR3: TGTGCCAGCAGCTTAGTGGGCTCTTCCTCTGGGGCCAACGTCCTGACTTTC. Full variable domain (rest looked up from reference TRBV7-6 and TRBJ2-6): GAGVSQSPRYKVTKRGQDVALRCDPISGHVSLYWYRQALGQGPEFLTYFNYEAQQDKSGLPNDRFSAERPEGSISTLTIQRTEQRDSAMYRCASSLVGSSSGANVLTFGAGSRLTVL.

In regard to this clonotype: Because the CDR3 is missing its conserved closing phenylalanine or tryptophan, this is likely a read error. The rearrangement joins TRBV12-3 or TRBV12-4 to TRBJ2-7; D is perhaps TRBD1 or TRBD2 (5 bases each). Between the trimmed V and J ends, which lost 5 bases and 5 bases, there was a span of 16 bases. CDR3 length: 14 residues. The CDR3 DNA follows: TGTGCCAGCAGTCACGGGACCCCCGAGGACGAGCAGTACTTA. It yields the protein CASSHGTPEDEQYL.

The chain couples TRBV7-7 to TRBJ2-3; D tentatively fits TRBD1 or TRBD2 (5 bases each). Trimming took 5 bases from V and 3 from J, leaving 9 bases between them. The germline V gene has CDR1 SSHAT and CDR2 FNYEAQ (reference sequence). The CDR3 is 13 amino acids. The CDR3 here is CASSPWGTDTQYF. The DNA of the CDR3 is TGTGCCAGCAGCCCTTGGGGGACAGATACGCAGTATTTT.

This clonotype was detected a few times. The CDR3 region is CATSDFREGSYNEQFF. CDR3 DNA: TGTGCCACCAGTGATTTTCGGGAGGGCTCCTACAATGAGCAGTTCTTC. The V call is TRBV24-1, the J call TRBJ2-1, with TRBD2 matching over 8 bases. The trim removed 1 base at V and 0 bases at J, leaving 1 base unmatched. Germline V gene sequence: CDR1 KGHDR, CDR2 SFDVKD. The length of the CDR3 is 16 residues.

CDR3 region: CASSWGQAVDEQFF. CDR3 sequence (DNA): TGTGCCAGCAGTTGGGGCCAAGCGGTGGATGAGCAGTTCTTC. V and J are TRBV25-1 and TRBJ2-1; D might be TRBD1 or TRBD2, each matching 5 bases. Germline CDR1 and CDR2: MGHDK and SYGVNS. V lost 5 bases and J 8 bases, leaving 16 bases between the germline ends. This CDR3 is 14 amino acids long.

This clonotype was observed once. One junction end does not reproduce the germline sequence, and a read error may be involved. The CDR3 region is CATSRSLANGQFF. The DNA of the CDR3 is TGTGCCACCAGCAGATCCTTGGCTAATGGGCAGTTCTTC. V gene TRBV15 combines with J gene TRBJ2-1; no firm D call. CDR1 is LNHNV, CDR2 YYDKDF, per germline (reference sequence). The CDR3 is 13 residues long.

This clonotype was counted only a few times. This chain links TRBV20-1 with TRBJ1-6; 7 nucleotides agree with TRBD1. This CDR3 region has 16 residues. CDR1 is DFQATT and CDR2 is SNEGSKA in the germline V gene (reference sequence). The ends lost 4 bases at V and 0 bases at J; junction bases unmatched: 6. The CDR3 nucleotides read TGCAGTGCTAAGAAAGGGGACAGCTCCTATAATTCACCCCTCCACTTT. It translates to CSAKKGDSSYNSPLHF.